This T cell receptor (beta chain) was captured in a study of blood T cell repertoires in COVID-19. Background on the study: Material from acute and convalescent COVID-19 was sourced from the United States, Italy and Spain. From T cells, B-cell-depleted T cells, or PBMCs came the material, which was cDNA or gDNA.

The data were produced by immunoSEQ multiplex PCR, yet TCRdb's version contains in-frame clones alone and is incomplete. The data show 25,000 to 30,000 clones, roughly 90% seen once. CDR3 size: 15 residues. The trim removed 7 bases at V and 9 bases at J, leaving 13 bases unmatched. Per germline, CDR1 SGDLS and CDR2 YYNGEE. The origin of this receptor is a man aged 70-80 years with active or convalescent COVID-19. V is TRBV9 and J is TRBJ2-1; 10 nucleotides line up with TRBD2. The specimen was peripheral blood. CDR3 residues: CASAMGAGGPSEQFF. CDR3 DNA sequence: TGTGCCAGCGCGATGGGAGCGGGGGGGCCAAGTGAGCAGTTCTTC.